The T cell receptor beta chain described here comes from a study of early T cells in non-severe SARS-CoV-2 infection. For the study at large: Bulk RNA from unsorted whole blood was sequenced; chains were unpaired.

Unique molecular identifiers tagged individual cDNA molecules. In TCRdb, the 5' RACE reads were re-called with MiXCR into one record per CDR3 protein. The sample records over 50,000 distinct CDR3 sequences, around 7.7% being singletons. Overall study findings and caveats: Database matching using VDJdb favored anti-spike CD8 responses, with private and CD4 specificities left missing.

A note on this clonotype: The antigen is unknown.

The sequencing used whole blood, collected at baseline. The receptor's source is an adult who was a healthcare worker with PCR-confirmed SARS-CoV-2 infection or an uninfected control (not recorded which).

Here the CDR3 reads CASSPGLGRGEQFF. CDR3 nucleotides: TGTGCCAGCTCACCGGGACTAGGAAGGGGTGAGCAGTTCTTC. The rearrangement uses TRBV18 and TRBJ2-1, with 8 nucleotides matching TRBD2. CDR1 is KGHSH and CDR2 is LQKENI in the germline V gene. Trimming at V came to 3 bases and at J to 9 bases, leaving 7 bases not matched to a gene. The CDR3 extends over 14 amino acids.